Each of the 21 T cell receptor beta chains below was sequenced from the same sample in a study of vaccination and CD4 T cells after COVID-19. As to treatment: approximately 9-day PBMC culture with coronavirus spike peptide pools or control peptides (ViraFEST assay). Oncomine TCR Beta short-read sequencing was applied to DNA from cultured CD4+ T cells. Each CDR3 protein gets one entry after TCRdb re-called the PCR reads with MiXCR. The table shows about 9,700 distinct CDR3 sequences, with around half occurring only once. These TCRs are of unknown antigen specificity. Sequenced sample: CD4+ T cells from blood, cultured in vitro. All receptors come from a human donor who had recovered from COVID-19.

The chain employs TRBV20-1 and TRBJ1-5, with D maybe TRBD1 (5 bases). The germline CDR1 and CDR2 sequences are DFQATT and SNEGSKA (reference sequence). This CDR3 comprises 13 residues. V gave up 3 bases and J gave up 0 bases, with 6 bases separating them. DNA for the CDR3: TGCAGTGCTAGTCAGGGTAGCAATCAGCCCCAGCATTTT. Its protein product is CSASQGSNQPQHF.

The rearrangement links TRBV20-1 to TRBJ1-2, with D possibly matching TRBD1 (5 bases). Deletions cut 5 bases from V and 7 bases from J, with 20 bases between. CDR1 and CDR2 (germline): DFQATT, SNEGSKA (reference sequence). The CDR3 covers 14 residues. The CDR3 loop reads CSAPNRDGQGGYTF. The CDR3 DNA is TGCAGTGCTCCTAACCGGGACGGCCAGGGTGGCTACACCTTC.

This clonotype came up a few times. This sequence joins TRBV11-3 and TRBJ2-7; 10 nucleotides align to TRBD2. Losses at the gene ends were 3 bases for V and 6 bases for J; bases not matched to a gene: 17. CDR1 and CDR2 from the germline V gene are SGHNT and YENEEA. This CDR3 is 18 amino acids long. CDR3 amino acids: CASSLSGWTSGPRGEQYF. The CDR3 DNA is TGTGCCAGCAGCTTGAGTGGATGGACTAGCGGCCCTAGAGGCGAGCAGTACTTC.

V gene TRBV10-1 combines with J gene TRBJ2-3; D is uncertain. Germline values: CDR1 WNHNN, CDR2 SYGVQD (reference sequence). The CDR3 consists of 11 residues. Trimming stripped 8 bases from V and 11 bases from J, with 14 bases between. The CDR3 spells CASAPGDGQYF. DNA for the CDR3: TGCGCCAGCGCTCCAGGTGATGGGCAGTATTTT.

CDR3 protein: CAISDLDRLTGNTIYF. In nucleotides, the CDR3 is TGTGCCATCAGTGACCTCGACCGGCTCACTGGAAACACCATATATTTT. The chain couples TRBV10-3 to TRBJ1-3; D is unresolved. This CDR3 is built from 16 residues. Germline-derived CDR1 and CDR2 are ENHRY and SYGVKD. V lost 3 bases to trimming and J lost 2 bases, with 14 bases between them.

This clonotype was detected only a few times. The chain has TRBV5-8 and TRBJ1-2; D remains ambiguous. This CDR3 is built from 15 residues. Looked up from germline, CDR1 is SGHTS and CDR2 is YDEGEE. V gave up 0 bases and J gave up 4 bases, with 13 bases separating them. The chain's CDR3 is CASSLVVQWGYGYTF. The CDR3 DNA is TGTGCCAGCAGCTTGGTTGTACAATGGGGCTATGGCTACACCTTC.

The chain joins TRBV27 to TRBJ2-5, with D uncertain. Looked up from germline, CDR1 is MNHEY and CDR2 is SMNVEV (reference sequence). The V end was cut by 9 bases, the J end by 7 bases, with 6 bases between. CDR3 size: 9 residues. The CDR3 bases are TGTGCCAGATTAGGGACCCAGTACTTC. Translating it yields CARLGTQYF.

The gene calls are TRBV6-2 or TRBV6-3 and TRBJ1-3; D is undetermined. This CDR3 region has 12 residues. V was shortened by 4 bases and J by 3 bases, with 4 bases between the two germline ends. Germline CDR1 reads MNHEY; CDR2 reads SVGEGT. The CDR3 DNA sequence: TGTGCCAGCAGTTCCGTTGGAAACACCATATATTTT. As protein: CASSSVGNTIYF.

V gene TRBV11-1 combines with J gene TRBJ2-3; D possibly corresponds to TRBD2 (6 bases). Trimming left V 5 bases short and J 4 bases short, with 22 bases between. CDR1 is SGHAT, CDR2 FQDESV, per germline (reference sequence). This CDR3 contains 17 residues. The CDR3 sequence is CASSPAPGGIGADTQYF. DNA of the CDR3: TGTGCCAGCAGCCCCGCTCCGGGCGGGATTGGGGCAGATACGCAGTATTTT.

V and J are TRBV20-1 and TRBJ2-7, with 7 positions matching TRBD1. The germline gives CDR1 DFQATT, CDR2 SNEGSKA (reference sequence). The V segment lost 0 bases and the J segment 0 bases; nucleotides outside the gene matches: 5. The CDR3 has 15 amino acids. CDR3 bases: TGCAGTGCTAGAGATCGCAGGGGGTCCTCCTACGAGCAGTACTTC. Its translation: CSARDRRGSSYEQYF.

The rearrangement uses TRBV18 and TRBJ2-1, with unresolved D. Trimming left V 5 bases short and J 9 bases short, with 17 bases between. CDR1 and CDR2 (germline): KGHSH, LQKENI. There are 14 residues in the CDR3. This CDR3 is CASSSRKDTLEQFF. Here the CDR3 DNA reads TGTGCCAGCTCATCACGCAAGGATACCCTTGAGCAGTTCTTC.

This clonotype was detected a few times. The rearrangement joins TRBV6-2 or TRBV6-3 to TRBJ2-6; D is undetermined. The CDR3 loop spans 16 amino acids. Germline CDR1 reads MNHEY; CDR2 reads SVGEGT. V lost 4 bases, J lost 0 bases, and 10 bases lay in between. This chain's CDR3 is CASSSSWFSGANVLTF. The CDR3 nucleotides read TGTGCCAGCAGTTCTTCTTGGTTCTCTGGGGCCAACGTCCTGACTTTC.

This clonotype was recorded a few times. The chain recombines TRBV7-2 with TRBJ1-6; 8 bases align to TRBD1. Germline CDR1 SGHTA, CDR2 FQGNSA. Trimming at V came to 5 bases and at J to 10 bases, leaving 7 bases not matched to a gene. The length of the CDR3 is 14 residues. CDR3 coding DNA: TGTGCCAGCAGCATCGACAGGGGCCAATCACCCCTCCACTTT. This codes for CASSIDRGQSPLHF. The variable domain in full, completed from reference TRBV7-2 and TRBJ1-6, reads GAGVSQSPSNKVTEKGKDVELRCDPISGHTALYWYRQSLGQGLEFLIYFQGNSAPDKSGLPSDRFSAERTGGSVSTLTIQRTQQEDSAVYLCASSIDRGQSPLHFGNGTRLTVT.

The gene calls are TRBV19 and TRBJ2-3, with 9 positions matching TRBD2. J lost 3 bases, V lost 5 bases, and 9 bases had no gene match. This CDR3 contains 16 residues. The germline CDR1 and CDR2 sequences are LNHDA and SQIVND (reference sequence). CDR3 DNA: TGTGCCAGTAGTTTCGGCGGGGGGGATCGAACAGATACGCAGTATTTT. Protein sequence: CASSFGGGDRTDTQYF.

This clonotype was seen a handful of times. V is TRBV6-2 or TRBV6-3 and J is TRBJ2-1, with unresolved D. Germline lookup yields CDR1 MNHEY and CDR2 SVGEGT. The CDR3 has 11 residues. V lost 0 bases and J 7 bases, leaving 1 base between the germline ends. CDR3 protein: CASSYSNEQFF. DNA of the CDR3: TGTGCCAGCAGTTACTCAAATGAGCAGTTCTTC.

The rearrangement links TRBV24-1 to TRBJ1-5, with no clear D. The CDR3 contains 13 residues. The ends were cut back, 4 bases at V and 7 bases at J, with 10 bases in the middle. CDR1 is KGHDR and CDR2 is SFDVKD in the germline V gene. The CDR3 region is CATSEMTGQPQHF. The CDR3 nucleotides are TGTGCCACCAGTGAAATGACTGGGCAGCCCCAGCATTTT.

This clonotype was found a few times. The chain carries TRBV2 and TRBJ1-2, with 7 bases lining up with TRBD1. Germline-derived CDR1 and CDR2 are SNHLY and FYNNEI. V lost 6 bases and J lost 7; bases outside the gene matches: 5. The CDR3 extends over 12 amino acids. In DNA form, the CDR3 reads TGTGCCAGCAGCAAAAACAGGGGTGGCTACACCTTC. Its translation is CASSKNRGGYTF.

In its sample, this clonotype was seen a few times. The rearrangement links TRBV20-1 to TRBJ1-1, with 7 positions matching TRBD1. Germline-derived CDR1 and CDR2 are DFQATT and SNEGSKA (reference sequence). The CDR3 has 12 amino acids. With V trimmed by 6 bases and J by 6 bases, 7 bases remained unmatched. CDR3 protein: CSAHRGLAEAFF. As DNA, the CDR3 is TGCAGTGCCCACAGGGGATTAGCTGAAGCTTTCTTT.

This chain connects TRBV20-1 to TRBJ1-5; possibly TRBD1 for D (5 bases). CDR3 size: 13 residues. The germline V gene has CDR1 DFQATT and CDR2 SNEGSKA (reference sequence). V shed 3 bases and J shed 4 bases, with 10 bases lying between them. The CDR3 DNA follows: TGCAGTGCTAGTCAGGGACCAAATCAGCCCCAGCATTTT. Translation: CSASQGPNQPQHF.

This chain connects TRBV12-3 or TRBV12-4 to TRBJ2-7; D is undetermined. V lost 1 base, J lost 4 bases, and 2 bases lay in between. CDR3 length equals 11 residues. In DNA form, the CDR3 reads TGTGCCAGCAGTTTAGGGTACGAGCAGTACTTC. As protein: CASSLGYEQYF.

This chain joins TRBV6-1 and TRBJ1-4, with a possible D match to TRBD1 (6 bases). V dropped 4 bases and J dropped 5 bases, with 11 bases sitting between them. Germline CDR1 is MNHNS and CDR2 is SASEGT. This CDR3 contains 14 residues. The CDR3 is CASSGDTVNEKLFF. Here the CDR3 DNA reads TGTGCCAGCAGTGGGGACACGGTGAATGAAAAACTGTTTTTT.